This T cell receptor (beta chain) stems from a study of shared clonotypes between healthy human individuals. Overall study: A couple of women and three men aged 18 to 49 made up the donors.

This clone was found once. Terminally differentiated effector memory CD45RA+ cells were excluded by CCR7 positive selection of CD45RO-negative cells. CDR3 length: 17 amino acids. Trimming cost V 2 bases and J 6 bases, with 20 bases left between them. Germline lookup yields CDR1 SGHAT and CDR2 FQNNGV. The authors' processing: Owing to the provision of junction-only sequences devoid of quality scores by immunoSEQ, filtering differed. Some clones are missing from TCRdb's copy, which holds only in-frame ones; the method was immunoSEQ multiplex PCR. The V and J calls and clone size were taken over from that table, and D and trimming were inferred from the DNA. The sample holds about 2.1 million clones; roughly 93% are singletons and the top ten take 1.5% to 2%.

The sequenced sample was naive CD8+ T cells from PBMCs. V is TRBV11-2 and J is TRBJ1-3; D is possibly TRBD1 (6 bases). The clonotype comes from a man aged 18 to 29 in good health. Some clones in this sample may be carry-over from other donors' samples. The CDR3 DNA follows: TGTGCCAGCAGCTTAACCCGCGTTTTCACAGGGATAAACACCATATATTTT. The encoded protein is CASSLTRVFTGINTIYF.